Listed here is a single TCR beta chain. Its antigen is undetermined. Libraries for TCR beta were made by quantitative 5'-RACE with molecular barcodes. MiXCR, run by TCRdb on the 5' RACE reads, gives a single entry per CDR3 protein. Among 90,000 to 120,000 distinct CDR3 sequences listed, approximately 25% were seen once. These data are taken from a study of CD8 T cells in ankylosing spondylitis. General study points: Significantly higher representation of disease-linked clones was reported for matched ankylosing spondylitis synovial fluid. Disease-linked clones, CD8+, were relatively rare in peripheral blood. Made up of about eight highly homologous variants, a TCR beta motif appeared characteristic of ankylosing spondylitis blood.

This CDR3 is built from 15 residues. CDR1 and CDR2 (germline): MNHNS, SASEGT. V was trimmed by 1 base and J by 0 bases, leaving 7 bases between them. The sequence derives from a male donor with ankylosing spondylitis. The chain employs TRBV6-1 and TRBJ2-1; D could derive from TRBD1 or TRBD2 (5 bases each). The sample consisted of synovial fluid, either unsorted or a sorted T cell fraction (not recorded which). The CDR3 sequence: CASSEEGSSYNEQFF. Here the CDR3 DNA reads TGTGCCAGCAGTGAAGAGGGGAGCTCCTACAATGAGCAGTTCTTC.